These 31 T cell receptor beta chains came from one sample sequenced in a study of blood T cell repertoires in COVID-19. TCRdb keeps only in-frame clones here, not all; method: immunoSEQ multiplex PCR. The sample carries about 200,000 clones, roughly 80% recorded once. Material for sequencing was peripheral blood. The receptor source for this set is an elderly woman with COVID-19, enrolled during active disease.

DNA of the CDR3: TGTGCCACCAGCAGACCAGGGGCAGGGGGGATCTACGAGCAGTACTTC. Translated: CATSRPGAGGIYEQYF. The chain joins TRBV15 to TRBJ2-7, with D possibly TRBD1 on 7 matching bases. The germline V gene has CDR1 LNHNV and CDR2 YYDKDF (reference sequence). Trimming cost V 2 bases and J 3 bases, with 17 bases left between them. CDR3 size: 16 residues.

This clone has a handful of counts. The rearrangement uses TRBV29-1 and TRBJ1-2; the match to TRBD1 covers 8 bases. CDR1 is SQVTM, CDR2 ANQGSEA, per germline. This CDR3 has 13 amino acids. Trimming at V came to 6 bases and at J to 4 bases, leaving 7 bases not matched to a gene. This chain's CDR3 is CSVGQGRSYGYTF. DNA for the CDR3: TGCAGCGTAGGACAGGGCCGAAGCTATGGCTACACCTTC.

J is TRBJ2-3 and V is TRBV20-1; D perhaps matches TRBD2 (5 bases). Germline V CDR1 and CDR2: DFQATT, SNEGSKA (reference sequence). The V and J ends lost 8 bases and 5 bases respectively, with 11 bases between them. This CDR3 comprises 11 residues. In DNA, the CDR3 is TGCAGTCGTCCCGCGGGAGATACGCAGTATTTT. Its protein is CSRPAGDTQYF.

The rearrangement joins TRBV5-5 to TRBJ1-5; no definite D call. The CDR3 loop spans 14 amino acids. CDR1 and CDR2 (germline): SGHKS, YYEKEE (reference sequence). V was trimmed by 2 bases and J by 4 bases, leaving 10 bases between them. The CDR3 here is CASSLTATNQPQHF. The CDR3, as DNA: TGTGCCAGCAGCTTAACAGCCACTAATCAGCCCCAGCATTTT. Together with reference TRBV5-5 and TRBJ1-5, the CDR3 gives the full variable domain: DAGVTQSPTHLIKTRGQQVTLRCSPISGHKSVSWYQQVLGQGPQFIFQYYEKEERGRGNFPDRFSARQFPNYSSELNVNALLLGDSALYLCASSLTATNQPQHFGDGTRLSIL.

The chain has TRBV15 and TRBJ1-4; 7 bases map to TRBD1. CDR1 and CDR2 from the germline V gene are LNHNV and YYDKDF (reference sequence). After removal of 2 bases from V and 10 bases from J, the junction contained 7 bases not matched to a gene. This CDR3 has 14 residues. The CDR3 nucleotides are TGTGCCACCAGCAGAACAGGGGAGAGGGGAAAACTGTTTTTT. Translated, it gives CATSRTGERGKLFF.

This chain connects TRBV9 to TRBJ2-5, with no clear D. Germline CDR1 reads SGDLS; CDR2 reads YYNGEE. This CDR3 is built from 15 residues. Trimming took off 0 bases at V and 4 bases at J, with 13 bases between the two ends. The CDR3 DNA sequence: TGTGCCAGCAGCGTAGGAGGCAGAGTGGGAGAGACCCAGTACTTC. Amino acids: CASSVGGRVGETQYF.

This clone was recorded only once. The chain carries TRBV6-2 or TRBV6-3 and TRBJ1-4, with D uncertain. The germline V gene has CDR1 MNHEY and CDR2 SVGEGT. The CDR3 has 16 residues. V lost 0 bases, J lost 6 bases, and 14 bases lay in between. CDR3 in amino acids: CASSYSSGRNDEKLFF. The DNA for the CDR3 is TGTGCCAGCAGTTACTCCTCGGGGAGGAATGATGAAAAACTGTTTTTT.

Note on this clone: Other DNA sequences in this specimen translate into the identical CDR3. V usage is TRBV30 and J usage is TRBJ1-3; D may be TRBD1 (6 bases). Trimming removed 0 bases at V and 2 bases at J, with 8 bases between. CDR3 size: 14 residues. Germline V gene data show CDR1 as GTSNPN and CDR2 as SVGIG (reference sequence). The DNA for the CDR3 is TGTGCCTGGAGTGTCCCAGGGGCTGGAAACACCATATATTTT. This codes for CAWSVPGAGNTIYF.

The genes are TRBV28 and TRBJ1-1; a possible D gene is TRBD1 (5 bases). The CDR3 runs 15 residues. The germline gives CDR1 MDHEN, CDR2 SYDVKM. The germline V and J ends were trimmed by 6 bases and 4 bases, with 18 bases remaining between them. The CDR3 sequence is CASSPHWGDGTEAFF. CDR3 sequence (DNA): TGTGCCAGCAGCCCCCATTGGGGGGACGGCACTGAAGCTTTCTTT.

The rearrangement uses TRBV11-2 and TRBJ2-3; the match to TRBD1 covers 7 bases. This CDR3 is built from 17 residues. Germline V gene data show CDR1 as SGHAT and CDR2 as FQNNGV. Unmatched junction bases numbered 11, after V lost 1 base and J lost 4 bases. CDR3 nucleotide sequence: TGTGCCAGCAGCTTAGGAGGGGGCGCCGGTGTAGCAGATACGCAGTATTTT. Its translation: CASSLGGGAGVADTQYF.

The J gene is TRBJ2-1, the V gene TRBV25-1, with D possibly TRBD2 on 6 matching bases. V lost 2 bases and J lost 8, with 10 bases in between. CDR3 length equals 13 residues. Germline V CDR1 and CDR2: MGHDK, SYGVNS. CDR3 nucleotide sequence: TGTGCCAGCAGTGAACAAACTAGCCATGAGCAGTTCTTC. Its translation is CASSEQTSHEQFF.

The chain carries TRBV6-6 and TRBJ2-1, with 9 bases lining up with TRBD1. The V gene's germline CDR1 is MNHNY and CDR2 SVGAGI (reference sequence). V lost 7 bases to trimming and J lost 8 bases; unmatched junction nucleotides: 12. There are 15 residues in the CDR3. The CDR3 reads CASTSPGTGRDEQFF. DNA of the CDR3: TGTGCCAGCACCTCCCCCGGGACAGGGCGGGATGAGCAGTTCTTC.

The chain has TRBV9 and TRBJ1-2; D possibly corresponds to TRBD1 (6 bases). The V and J ends lost 3 bases and 1 base respectively, with 7 bases between them. The CDR3 has 13 residues. Germline CDR1 and CDR2: SGDLS and YYNGEE. CDR3 residues: CASSARGNYGYTF. CDR3 nucleotides: TGTGCCAGCAGCGCCAGGGGTAACTATGGCTACACCTTC.

CDR3 loop: CASSPTHQDRATF. The CDR3 bases are TGCGCCAGCAGCCCGACCCACCAGGACAGGGCAACCTTC. The V call is TRBV4-1, the J call TRBJ1-2, with 8 bases lining up with TRBD1. With V trimmed by 4 bases and J by 14 bases, 12 bases remained unmatched. The CDR3 is 13 amino acids. Germline loops: CDR1 MGHRA, CDR2 YSYEKL.

The DNA of the CDR3 is TGTGCCTGGGGAGCCAGGAAGCTAGCGGGCCACCCATGGGGCTCCTACAATGAGCAGTTCTTC. Its protein product is CAWGARKLAGHPWGSYNEQFF. This chain uses TRBV30 with TRBJ2-1, with 8 bases identical to TRBD2. The CDR3 length is 21 residues. The germline gives CDR1 GTSNPN, CDR2 SVGIG (reference sequence). V dropped 5 bases and J dropped 0; count of bases not matched to a gene: 24.

On this clone: An end of the junction does not agree with germline; a read error may underlie this. The chain recombines TRBV18 with TRBJ1-1; D is unresolved. Germline V gene lookup returns CDR1 KGHSH and CDR2 LQKENI. The CDR3 consists of 13 residues. The DNA of the CDR3 is TGTGCCAGCTCAGCACCCCCGGGGACTGAAGCTTTCTTT. Encoded protein: CASSAPPGTEAFF.

The V call is TRBV30, the J call TRBJ2-5; 11 positions match TRBD2. The CDR3 extends over 16 amino acids. V shed 2 bases, J shed 4 bases, and the junction held 9 bases outside the gene matches. Germline loops: CDR1 GTSNPN, CDR2 SVGIG (reference sequence). CDR3 sequence: CAWSKGSGRATETQYF. CDR3 sequence (DNA): TGTGCCTGGAGTAAGGGTAGCGGGAGGGCCACAGAGACCCAGTACTTC.

The CDR3 DNA follows: TGCGCCAGCAGCATTGGACAGGGGCGGACTGAAGCTTTCTTT. This codes for CASSIGQGRTEAFF. This rearrangement joins TRBV5-1 to TRBJ1-1; 9 bases are a match to TRBD1. Germline CDR1 reads SGHRS; CDR2 reads YFSETQ. The V segment lost 4 bases and the J segment 5 bases; nucleotides outside the gene matches: 6. The CDR3 has 14 amino acids.

The V call is TRBV3-1 (or the pseudogene TRBV3-2), the J call TRBJ2-7, with a weak D call TRBD2 (6 bases). V was cut by 1 base and J by 3 bases, with 10 bases left in between. The CDR3 covers 14 residues. Germline CDR1 reads LGHDT; CDR2 reads YNNKEL (reference sequence). CDR3 nucleotide sequence: TGTGCCAGCAGCCAAGTGGGACTGATCTACGAGCAGTACTTC. Translation gives CASSQVGLIYEQYF.

V and J are TRBV2 and TRBJ2-7; the D is unclear. The CDR3 is 14 amino acids. Per the germline V gene, CDR1 is SNHLY and CDR2 is FYNNEI. Trimming left V 2 bases short and J 7 bases short, with 15 bases between. This CDR3 reads CASSEWSGLGEQYF. CDR3 nucleotide sequence: TGTGCCAGCAGTGAATGGTCGGGTCTTGGGGAGCAGTACTTC.

The chain combines TRBV14 with TRBJ2-2; D is possibly TRBD2 (6 bases). Deletions cut 0 bases from V and 6 bases from J, with 8 bases between. The CDR3 extends over 14 amino acids. The germline gives CDR1 SGHDN, CDR2 FVKESK. The CDR3 sequence: CASSQDPGAGELFF. In DNA form, the CDR3 reads TGTGCCAGCAGCCAAGATCCGGGGGCCGGGGAGCTGTTTTTT.

The genes are TRBV3-1 (or the pseudogene TRBV3-2) and TRBJ2-3, with TRBD1 matching over 8 bases. Per the germline V gene, CDR1 is LGHDT and CDR2 is YNNKEL (reference sequence). Unmatched junction bases numbered 3, after V lost 3 bases and J lost 4 bases. CDR3 length: 14 amino acids. CDR3 amino acids: CASSHGQGADTQYF. The CDR3 DNA reads TGTGCCAGCAGCCATGGACAGGGAGCAGATACGCAGTATTTT.

The rearrangement uses TRBV19 and TRBJ2-7, with D possibly TRBD2 on 5 matching bases. Trimming left V 4 bases short and J 4 bases short, with 17 bases between. The CDR3 covers 15 residues. The germline V gene encodes CDR1 LNHDA and CDR2 SQIVND (reference sequence). DNA of the CDR3: TGTGCCAGTAGTAGAGAGGTTGGAGGCTGGTACGAGCAGTACTTC. Translating gives CASSREVGGWYEQYF.

This rearrangement joins TRBV7-3 to TRBJ1-2; tentatively, D is TRBD1 (6 bases). Germline CDR1 is SGHTA and CDR2 is FQGTGA. The V end lost 1 base, the J end lost 8 bases, and 20 bases lay between the germline ends. The CDR3 is 16 residues long. The CDR3 DNA reads as TGTGCCAGCAGCTTAAAACAGGGAGGGGAGTTCCGGGGCTACACCTTC. The encoded protein is CASSLKQGGEFRGYTF.

The chain carries TRBV5-1 and TRBJ1-1, with D possibly being TRBD1 (5 bases). The V and J ends lost 4 bases and 7 bases respectively, with 14 bases between them. CDR1 and CDR2 (germline): SGHRS, YFSETQ. This CDR3 has 13 residues. This CDR3 is CASSLKGPLEAFF. CDR3 nucleotide sequence: TGCGCCAGCAGCCTGAAGGGGCCTCTTGAAGCTTTCTTT.

The J gene is TRBJ1-2, the V gene TRBV4-3, with a weak D call TRBD1 (6 bases). V was trimmed by 2 bases and J by 6 bases, leaving 13 bases between them. The CDR3 loop spans 14 amino acids. The germline CDR1 and CDR2 sequences are LGHNA and YSLEER. The DNA for the CDR3 is TGCGCCAGCAGCCAACAAGCAGGGGACGATGGCTACACCTTC. It codes for CASSQQAGDDGYTF.

The V call is TRBV28, the J call TRBJ1-1; D possibly corresponds to TRBD1 (5 bases). The CDR3 totals 13 residues. The V end lost 5 bases, the J end lost 5 bases, and 12 bases lay between the germline ends. From germline, CDR1 is MDHEN and CDR2 SYDVKM. CDR3 in amino acids: CASSLPQGTEAFF. CDR3 bases: TGTGCCAGCAGTCTACCCCAGGGTACTGAAGCTTTCTTT.

The chain employs TRBV5-1 and TRBJ1-5, with D possibly TRBD1 on 6 matching bases. The CDR3 length is 15 residues. Germline V gives CDR1 SGHRS, CDR2 YFSETQ. The V gene lost 0 bases and the J gene lost 4 bases, with 11 bases spanning the gap. CDR3 sequence: CASSLGEGTNQPQHF. CDR3 sequence (DNA): TGCGCCAGCAGCTTGGGAGAGGGGACAAATCAGCCCCAGCATTTT.

V usage is TRBV30 and J usage is TRBJ1-2; the match to TRBD1 covers 10 bases. Germline loops: CDR1 GTSNPN, CDR2 SVGIG (reference sequence). Unmatched junction bases numbered 5, after V lost 0 bases and J lost 7 bases. CDR3 length: 14 amino acids. CDR3 DNA: TGTGCCTGGAGTGTAGGAGGGACAGGGGTTGGCTACACCTTC. It encodes CAWSVGGTGVGYTF.

V gene TRBV27 combines with J gene TRBJ1-5; TRBD1 aligns across 11 bases. Germline CDR1 and CDR2: MNHEY and SMNVEV (reference sequence). The CDR3 has 15 amino acids. The V segment lost 5 bases and the J segment 5 bases; nucleotides outside the gene matches: 5. The CDR3 reads CASSSGQGADQPQHF. The CDR3 nucleotides read TGTGCCAGCAGTAGCGGACAGGGGGCTGATCAGCCCCAGCATTTT.

In its sample, this clone was seen many times. Here the CDR3 reads CAWSAQQEAFF. Written as DNA, the CDR3 is TGTGCCTGGAGTGCACAGCAGGAAGCTTTCTTT. V and J are TRBV30 and TRBJ1-1; D is ambiguous. Germline CDR1 reads GTSNPN; CDR2 reads SVGIG (reference sequence). Trimming shortened V by 1 base and J by 8 bases, and 8 bases separated the two germline ends. The CDR3 length is 11 residues.